This T cell receptor beta chain stems from a study of regulatory T cells in long-lasting Graves disease. Construction of TCR beta libraries relied on iRepertoire HTBI primers and on Arm-PCR targeting CDR3 regions. TCRdb re-called the multiplex PCR reads with MiXCR, one entry per CDR3 protein. In the table there are around 450,000 distinct CDR3 sequences, roughly 21% of which are singletons. Described time point: persistent/refractory GD, antithyroid drugs over 5 years with positive TRAb. After RNA was extracted from PBMCs, the TCR library was made from it. In its sample, this clonotype was seen many times. Its antigen is still unknown. Notes on the study in general: Accuracy was perhaps lowered by the small sample size.

The CDR3 length is 14 residues. Unmatched junction bases numbered 8, after V lost 7 bases and J lost 4 bases. This chain uses TRBV12-3 or TRBV12-4 with TRBJ1-2, with 8 bases lining up with TRBD1. Here the sequenced sample was peripheral blood mononuclear cells (PBMCs), taken when the disease was refractory, from a patient treated with antithyroid drugs. The origin of this receptor is a female donor with Graves disease. This CDR3 is CASTPETGAYGYTF. In DNA form, the CDR3 reads TGTGCCAGCACTCCAGAGACAGGGGCCTATGGCTACACCTTC.